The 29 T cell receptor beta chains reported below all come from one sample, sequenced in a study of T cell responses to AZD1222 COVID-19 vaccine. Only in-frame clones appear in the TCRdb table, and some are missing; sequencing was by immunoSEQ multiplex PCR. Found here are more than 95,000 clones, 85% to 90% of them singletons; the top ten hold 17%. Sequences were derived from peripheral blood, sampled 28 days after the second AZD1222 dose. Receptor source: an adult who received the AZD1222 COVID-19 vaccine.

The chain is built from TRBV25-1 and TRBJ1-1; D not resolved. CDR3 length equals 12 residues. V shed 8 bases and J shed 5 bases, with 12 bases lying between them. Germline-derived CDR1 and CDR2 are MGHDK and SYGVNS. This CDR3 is CASAWGGTEAFF. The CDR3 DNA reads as TGTGCCAGCGCTTGGGGAGGGACTGAAGCTTTCTTT.

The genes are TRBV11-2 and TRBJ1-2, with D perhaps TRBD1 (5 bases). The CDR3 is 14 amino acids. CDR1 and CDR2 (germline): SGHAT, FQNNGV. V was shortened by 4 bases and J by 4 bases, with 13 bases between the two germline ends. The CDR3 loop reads CASSSSTVFYGYTF. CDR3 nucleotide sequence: TGTGCCAGCAGCTCATCGACAGTCTTCTATGGCTACACCTTC. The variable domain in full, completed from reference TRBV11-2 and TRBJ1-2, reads EAGVAQSPRYKIIEKRQSVAFWCNPISGHATLYWYQQILGQGPKLLIQFQNNGVVDDSQLPKDRFSAERLKGVDSTLKIQPAKLEDSAVYLCASSSSTVFYGYTFGSGTRLTVV.

The CDR3 nucleotides read TGTGCCAGTAGTATAGCAGGACAGGGGGGAAAGGATGGCTACACCTTC. Translated, it gives CASSIAGQGGKDGYTF. The V call is TRBV19, the J call TRBJ1-2; TRBD1 aligns across 10 bases. J gave up 6 bases and V 1 base, and 8 bases lay outside the gene matches. The CDR3 is made up of 16 amino acids. From germline, CDR1 is LNHDA and CDR2 SQIVND (reference sequence).

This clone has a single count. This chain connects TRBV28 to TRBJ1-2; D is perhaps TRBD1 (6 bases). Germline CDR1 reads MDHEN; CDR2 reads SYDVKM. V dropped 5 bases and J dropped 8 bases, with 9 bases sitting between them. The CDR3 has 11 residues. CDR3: CASSTGLGYTF. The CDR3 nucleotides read TGTGCCAGCAGTACAGGGTTGGGCTACACCTTC.

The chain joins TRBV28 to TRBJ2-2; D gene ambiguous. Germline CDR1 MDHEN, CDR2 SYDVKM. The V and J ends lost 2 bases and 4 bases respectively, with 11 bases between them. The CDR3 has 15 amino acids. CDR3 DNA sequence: TGTGCCAGCAGTTTAGGGGAAAGGGTCACCGGGGAGCTGTTTTTT. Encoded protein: CASSLGERVTGELFF.

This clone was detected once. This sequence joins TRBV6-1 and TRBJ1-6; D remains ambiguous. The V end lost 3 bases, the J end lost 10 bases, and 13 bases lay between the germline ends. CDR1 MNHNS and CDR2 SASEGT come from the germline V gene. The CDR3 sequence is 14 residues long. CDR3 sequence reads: CASSDLEARSPLHF. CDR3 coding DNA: TGTGCCAGCAGTGACCTAGAAGCCCGATCACCCCTCCACTTT.

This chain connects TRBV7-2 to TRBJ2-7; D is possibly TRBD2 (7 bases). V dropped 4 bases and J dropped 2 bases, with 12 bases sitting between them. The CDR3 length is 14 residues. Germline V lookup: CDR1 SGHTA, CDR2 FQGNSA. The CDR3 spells CASSWGRGTYEQYF. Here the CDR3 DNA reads TGTGCCAGCAGCTGGGGGAGGGGGACCTACGAGCAGTACTTC.

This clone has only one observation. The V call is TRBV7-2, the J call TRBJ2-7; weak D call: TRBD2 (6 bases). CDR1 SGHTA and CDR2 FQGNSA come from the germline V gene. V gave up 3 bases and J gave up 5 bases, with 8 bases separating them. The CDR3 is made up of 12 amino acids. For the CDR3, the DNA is TGTGCCAGCAGCTTGCGGGGCCACGAGCAGTACTTC. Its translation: CASSLRGHEQYF.

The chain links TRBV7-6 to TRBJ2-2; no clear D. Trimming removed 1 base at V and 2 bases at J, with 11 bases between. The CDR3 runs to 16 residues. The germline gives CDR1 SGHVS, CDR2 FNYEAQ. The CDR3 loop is CASSLETISNTGELFF. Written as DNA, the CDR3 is TGTGCCAGCAGCTTAGAGACAATCTCTAACACCGGGGAGCTGTTTTTT.

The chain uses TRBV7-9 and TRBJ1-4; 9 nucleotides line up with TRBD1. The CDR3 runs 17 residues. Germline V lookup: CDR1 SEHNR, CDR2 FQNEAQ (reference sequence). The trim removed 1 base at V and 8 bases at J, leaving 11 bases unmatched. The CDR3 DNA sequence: TGTGCCAGCAGCTTAGAGGGGGTGGGACAGGGAGCCGAAAAACTGTTTTTT. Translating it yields CASSLEGVGQGAEKLFF.

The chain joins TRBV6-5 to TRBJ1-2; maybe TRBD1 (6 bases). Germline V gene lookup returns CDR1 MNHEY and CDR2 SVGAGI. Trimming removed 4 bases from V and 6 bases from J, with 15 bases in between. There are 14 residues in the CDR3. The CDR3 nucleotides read TGTGCCAGCAGTTCACTCGTCACAGGGAATGGCTACACCTTC. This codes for CASSSLVTGNGYTF.

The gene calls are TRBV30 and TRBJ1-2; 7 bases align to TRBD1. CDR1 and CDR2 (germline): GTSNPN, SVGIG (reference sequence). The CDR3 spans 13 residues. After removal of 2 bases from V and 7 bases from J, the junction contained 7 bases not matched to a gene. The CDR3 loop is CAWSTGETGGYTF. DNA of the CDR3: TGTGCCTGGAGTACAGGGGAAACAGGTGGCTACACCTTC.

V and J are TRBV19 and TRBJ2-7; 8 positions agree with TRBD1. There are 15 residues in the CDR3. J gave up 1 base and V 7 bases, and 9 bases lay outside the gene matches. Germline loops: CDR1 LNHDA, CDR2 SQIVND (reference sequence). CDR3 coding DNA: TGTGCCAGTACCCAAGGACAGGGCCGATCCTACGAGCAGTACTTC. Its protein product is CASTQGQGRSYEQYF.

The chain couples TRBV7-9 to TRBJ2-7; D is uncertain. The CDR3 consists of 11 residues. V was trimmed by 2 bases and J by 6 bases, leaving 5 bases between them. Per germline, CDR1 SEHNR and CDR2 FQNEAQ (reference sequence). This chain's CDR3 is CASSLNSEQYF. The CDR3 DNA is TGTGCCAGCAGCTTAAACTCCGAGCAGTACTTC.

As DNA, the CDR3 is TGTGCCAGCAGCCATACTAGCGAGTCACCCTACGAGCAGTACTTC. As protein: CASSHTSESPYEQYF. This sequence joins TRBV14 and TRBJ2-7, with 7 bases that match TRBD2. V shed 3 bases, J shed 2 bases, and the junction held 7 bases outside the gene matches. The CDR3 sequence is 15 residues long. Germline V CDR1 and CDR2: SGHDN, FVKESK. The full variable domain, in which reference TRBV14 and TRBJ2-7 provide the parts outside the CDR3, is EAGVTQFPSHSVIEKGQTVTLRCDPISGHDNLYWYRRVMGKEIKFLLHFVKESKQDESGMPNNRFLAERTGGTYSTLKVQPAELEDSGVYFCASSHTSESPYEQYFGPGTRLTVT.

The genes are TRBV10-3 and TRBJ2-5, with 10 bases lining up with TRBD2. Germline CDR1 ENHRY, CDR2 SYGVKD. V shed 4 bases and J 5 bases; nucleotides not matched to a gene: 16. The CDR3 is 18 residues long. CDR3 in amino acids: CAISGQATSASGSETQYF. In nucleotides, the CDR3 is TGTGCCATCAGTGGACAGGCAACCTCGGCTAGCGGGAGTGAGACCCAGTACTTC.

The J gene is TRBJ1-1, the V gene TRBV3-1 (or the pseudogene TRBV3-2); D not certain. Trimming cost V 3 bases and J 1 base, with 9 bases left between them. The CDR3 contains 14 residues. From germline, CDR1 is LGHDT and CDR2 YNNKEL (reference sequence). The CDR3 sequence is CASSQSRRNTEAFF. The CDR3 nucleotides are TGTGCCAGCAGCCAGTCTAGGAGGAACACTGAAGCTTTCTTT.

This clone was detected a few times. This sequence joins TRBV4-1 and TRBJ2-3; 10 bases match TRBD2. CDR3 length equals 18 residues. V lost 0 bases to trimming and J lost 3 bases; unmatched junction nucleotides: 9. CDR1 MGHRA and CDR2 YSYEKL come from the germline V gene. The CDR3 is CASSQESGRAHGTDTQYF. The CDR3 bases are TGCGCCAGCAGCCAAGAAAGCGGGAGGGCCCATGGGACAGATACGCAGTATTTT.

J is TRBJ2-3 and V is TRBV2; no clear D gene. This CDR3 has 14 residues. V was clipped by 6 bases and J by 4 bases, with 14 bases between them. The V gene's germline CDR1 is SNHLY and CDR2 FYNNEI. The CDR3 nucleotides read TGTGCCAGCAGCGCAACCTACTCGGCAGATACGCAGTATTTT. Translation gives CASSATYSADTQYF.

The CDR3 nucleotides read TGTGCCAGCAGCTTGTGGGGGGCATGGGGCTCCTACGAGCAGTACTTC. This gives the protein CASSLWGAWGSYEQYF. This chain joins TRBV5-4 and TRBJ2-7; D is perhaps TRBD1 or TRBD2 (6 bases each). This CDR3 is 16 amino acids long. CDR1 SGHNT and CDR2 YYREEE come from the germline V gene (reference sequence). V was pared by 1 base and J by 0 bases, with 14 bases between.

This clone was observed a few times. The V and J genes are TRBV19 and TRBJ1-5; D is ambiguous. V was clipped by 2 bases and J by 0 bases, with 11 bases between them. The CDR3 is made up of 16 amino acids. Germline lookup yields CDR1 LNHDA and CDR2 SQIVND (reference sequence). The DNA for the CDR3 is TGTGCCAGTAGTATAATCGGCAGAACTAGCAATCAGCCCCAGCATTTT. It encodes CASSIIGRTSNQPQHF.

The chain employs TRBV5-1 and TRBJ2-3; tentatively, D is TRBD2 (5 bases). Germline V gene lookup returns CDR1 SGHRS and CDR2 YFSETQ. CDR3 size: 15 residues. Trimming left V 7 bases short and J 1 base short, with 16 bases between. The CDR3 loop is CASRKAAVGTDTQYF. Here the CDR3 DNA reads TGCGCCAGCCGAAAGGCAGCGGTCGGCACAGATACGCAGTATTTT.

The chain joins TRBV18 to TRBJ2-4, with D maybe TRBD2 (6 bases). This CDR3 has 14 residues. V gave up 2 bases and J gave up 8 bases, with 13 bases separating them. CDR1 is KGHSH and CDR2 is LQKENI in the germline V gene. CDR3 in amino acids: CASSPRSREDIQYF. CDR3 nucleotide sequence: TGTGCCAGCTCACCAAGGTCCAGGGAGGACATTCAGTACTTC.

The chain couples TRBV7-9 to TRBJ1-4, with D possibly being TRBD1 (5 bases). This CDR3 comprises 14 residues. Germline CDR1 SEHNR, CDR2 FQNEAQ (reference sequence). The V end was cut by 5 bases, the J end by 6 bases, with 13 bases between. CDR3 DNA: TGTGCCAGCAGCCCTCAGGAGGGACATGAAAAACTGTTTTTT. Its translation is CASSPQEGHEKLFF.

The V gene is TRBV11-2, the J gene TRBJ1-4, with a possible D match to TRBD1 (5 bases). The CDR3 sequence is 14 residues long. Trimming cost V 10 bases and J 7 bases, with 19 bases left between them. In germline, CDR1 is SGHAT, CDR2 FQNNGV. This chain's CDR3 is CATQPGTWGEKLFF. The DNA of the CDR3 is TGTGCCACTCAACCCGGGACGTGGGGTGAAAAACTGTTTTTT.

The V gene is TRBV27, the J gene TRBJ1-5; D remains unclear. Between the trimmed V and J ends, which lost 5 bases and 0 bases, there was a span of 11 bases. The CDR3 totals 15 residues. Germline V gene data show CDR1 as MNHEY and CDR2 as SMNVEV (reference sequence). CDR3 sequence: CASSTSNLSNQPQHF. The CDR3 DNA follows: TGTGCCAGCAGTACAAGCAACCTTAGCAATCAGCCCCAGCATTTT.

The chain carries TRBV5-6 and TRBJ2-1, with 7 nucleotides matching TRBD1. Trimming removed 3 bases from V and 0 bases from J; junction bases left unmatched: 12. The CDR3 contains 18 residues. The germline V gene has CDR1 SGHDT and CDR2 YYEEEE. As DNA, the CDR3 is TGTGCCAGCAGCTGGGCGCCGACAGGGCCGAGCTCCTACAATGAGCAGTTCTTC. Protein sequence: CASSWAPTGPSSYNEQFF.

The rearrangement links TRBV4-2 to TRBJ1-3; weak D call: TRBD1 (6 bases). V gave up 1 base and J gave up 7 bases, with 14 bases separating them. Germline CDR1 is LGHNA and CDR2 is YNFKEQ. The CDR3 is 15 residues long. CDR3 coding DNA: TGTGCCAGCAGCCAAGCAGGGGATTCGGGGAACACCATATATTTT. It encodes CASSQAGDSGNTIYF.

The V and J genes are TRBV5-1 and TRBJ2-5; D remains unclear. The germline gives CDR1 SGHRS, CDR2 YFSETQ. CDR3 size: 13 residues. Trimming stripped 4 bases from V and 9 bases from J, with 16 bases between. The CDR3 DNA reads TGCGCCAGCAGCCAGACCGCGAATCGGGCCCAGTACTTC. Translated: CASSQTANRAQYF.